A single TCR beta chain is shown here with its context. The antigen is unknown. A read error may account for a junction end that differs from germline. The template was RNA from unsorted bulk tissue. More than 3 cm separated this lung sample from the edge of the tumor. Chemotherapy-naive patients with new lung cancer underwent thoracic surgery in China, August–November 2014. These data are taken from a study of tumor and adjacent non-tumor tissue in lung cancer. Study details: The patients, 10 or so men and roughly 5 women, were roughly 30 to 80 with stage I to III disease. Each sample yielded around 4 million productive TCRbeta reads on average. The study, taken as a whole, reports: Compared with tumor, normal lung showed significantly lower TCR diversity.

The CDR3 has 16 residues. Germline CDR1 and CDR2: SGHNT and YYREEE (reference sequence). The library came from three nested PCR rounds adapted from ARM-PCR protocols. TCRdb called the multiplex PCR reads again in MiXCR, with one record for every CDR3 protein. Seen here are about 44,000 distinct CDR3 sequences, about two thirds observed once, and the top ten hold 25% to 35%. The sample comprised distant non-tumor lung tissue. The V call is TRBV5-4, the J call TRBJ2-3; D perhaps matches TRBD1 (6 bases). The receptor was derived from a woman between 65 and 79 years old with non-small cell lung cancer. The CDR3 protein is CASCLGGDTSTDTQYF. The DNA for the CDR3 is TGTGCCAGCTGCTTGGGTGGGGACACTAGCACAGATACGCAGTATTTT.